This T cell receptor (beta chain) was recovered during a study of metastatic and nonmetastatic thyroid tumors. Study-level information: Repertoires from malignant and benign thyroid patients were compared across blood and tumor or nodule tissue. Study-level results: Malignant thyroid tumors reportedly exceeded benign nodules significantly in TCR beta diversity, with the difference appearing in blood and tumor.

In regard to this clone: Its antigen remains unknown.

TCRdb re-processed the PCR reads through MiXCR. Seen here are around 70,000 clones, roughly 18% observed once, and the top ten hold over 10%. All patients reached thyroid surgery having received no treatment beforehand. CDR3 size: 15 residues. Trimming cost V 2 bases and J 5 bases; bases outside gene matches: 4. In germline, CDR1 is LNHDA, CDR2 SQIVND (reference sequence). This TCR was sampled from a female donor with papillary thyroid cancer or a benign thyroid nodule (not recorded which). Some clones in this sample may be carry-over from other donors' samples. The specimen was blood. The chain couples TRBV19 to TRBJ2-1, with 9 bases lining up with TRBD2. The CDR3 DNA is TGTGCCAGTAGTATAAGACTAGCGGATGACAATGAGCAGTTCTTC. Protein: CASSIRLADDNEQFF.